The clone carrying this TCR beta chain was seen ten or more times. TCRdb called the RT-PCR reads again in MiXCR, with one record for every CDR3 protein. The sample lists about 960,000 distinct CDR3 sequences, over 15% occurring once. Germline V gene lookup returns CDR1 SGHDT and CDR2 YYEEEE. The CDR3 sequence is 14 residues long. Trimming at V came to 7 bases and at J to 3 bases, leaving 5 bases not matched to a gene. This specimen belongs to a study of patients and donors after allogeneic stem cell transplantation. V is TRBV5-6 and J is TRBJ2-1, with 9 nucleotides matching TRBD2. This sequence was found in a human donor who was either an allogeneic HSCT recipient or a stem cell or donor lymphocyte infusion donor (not recorded which). It is not recorded whose cells these are; they may come from a transplant donor. Sequencing was done on a sample of blood, either unsorted or a sorted T cell fraction (not recorded which). The CDR3 protein is CASGFSGSYNEQFF. CDR3 nucleotide sequence: TGTGCCAGCGGATTTAGCGGGAGCTACAATGAGCAGTTCTTC.